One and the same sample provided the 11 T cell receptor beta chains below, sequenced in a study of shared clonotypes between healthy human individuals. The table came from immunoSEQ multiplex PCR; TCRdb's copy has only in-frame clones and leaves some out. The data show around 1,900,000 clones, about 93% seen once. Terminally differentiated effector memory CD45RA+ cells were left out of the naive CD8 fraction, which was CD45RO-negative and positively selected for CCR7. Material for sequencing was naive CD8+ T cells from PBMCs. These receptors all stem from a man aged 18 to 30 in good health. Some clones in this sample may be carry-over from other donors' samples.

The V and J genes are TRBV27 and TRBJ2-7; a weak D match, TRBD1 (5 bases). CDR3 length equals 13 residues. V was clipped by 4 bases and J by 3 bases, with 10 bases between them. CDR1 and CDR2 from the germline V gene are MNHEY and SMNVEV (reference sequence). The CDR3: CASSSGHLYEQYF. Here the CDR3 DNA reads TGTGCCAGCAGTTCTGGACATCTCTACGAGCAGTACTTC.

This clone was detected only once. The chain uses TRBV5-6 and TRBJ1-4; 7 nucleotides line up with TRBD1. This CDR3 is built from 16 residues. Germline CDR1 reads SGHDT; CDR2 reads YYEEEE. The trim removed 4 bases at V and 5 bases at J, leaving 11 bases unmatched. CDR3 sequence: CASSQSQQGTNEKLFF. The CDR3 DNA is TGTGCCAGCAGCCAAAGCCAACAGGGGACAAATGAAAAACTGTTTTTT.

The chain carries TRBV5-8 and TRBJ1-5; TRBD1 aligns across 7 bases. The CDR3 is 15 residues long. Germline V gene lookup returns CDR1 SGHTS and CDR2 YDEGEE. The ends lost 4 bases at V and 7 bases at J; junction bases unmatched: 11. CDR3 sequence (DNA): TGTGCCAGCAGCCAAACGACAGGGTTTGTACAGCCCCAGCATTTT. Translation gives CASSQTTGFVQPQHF.

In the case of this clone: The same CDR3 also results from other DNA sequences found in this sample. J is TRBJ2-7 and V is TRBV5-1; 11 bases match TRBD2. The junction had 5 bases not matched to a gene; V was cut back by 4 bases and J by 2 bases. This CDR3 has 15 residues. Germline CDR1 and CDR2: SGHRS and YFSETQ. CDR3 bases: TGCGCCAGCAGCCTGCGACTAGCGGGAACCTACGAGCAGTACTTC. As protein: CASSLRLAGTYEQYF.

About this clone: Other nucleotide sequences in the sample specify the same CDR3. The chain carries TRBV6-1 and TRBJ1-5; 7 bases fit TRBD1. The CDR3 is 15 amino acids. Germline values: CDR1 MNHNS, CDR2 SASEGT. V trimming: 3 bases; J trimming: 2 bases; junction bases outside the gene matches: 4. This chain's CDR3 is CASSDLTGGNQPQHF. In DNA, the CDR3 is TGTGCCAGCAGTGACCTAACAGGGGGCAATCAGCCCCAGCATTTT.

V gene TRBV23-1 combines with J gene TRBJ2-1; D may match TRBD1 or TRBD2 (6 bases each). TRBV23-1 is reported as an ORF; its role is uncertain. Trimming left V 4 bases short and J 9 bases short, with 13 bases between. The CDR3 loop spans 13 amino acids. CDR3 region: CASSPWGAREQFF. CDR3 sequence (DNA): TGCGCCAGCAGTCCTTGGGGGGCTCGTGAGCAGTTCTTC.

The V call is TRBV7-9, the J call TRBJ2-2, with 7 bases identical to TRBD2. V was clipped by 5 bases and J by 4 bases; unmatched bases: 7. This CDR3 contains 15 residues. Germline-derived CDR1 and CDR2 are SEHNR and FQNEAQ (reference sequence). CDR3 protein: CASSLESSGTGELFF. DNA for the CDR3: TGTGCCAGCAGCCTAGAGTCTAGCGGCACCGGGGAGCTGTTTTTT.

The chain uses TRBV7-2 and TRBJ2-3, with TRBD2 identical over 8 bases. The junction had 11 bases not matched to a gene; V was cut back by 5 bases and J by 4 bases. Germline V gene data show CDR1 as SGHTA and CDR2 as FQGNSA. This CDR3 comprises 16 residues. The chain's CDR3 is CASSHAGTSQADTQYF. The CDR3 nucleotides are TGTGCCAGCAGCCACGCCGGGACTAGTCAAGCAGATACGCAGTATTTT.

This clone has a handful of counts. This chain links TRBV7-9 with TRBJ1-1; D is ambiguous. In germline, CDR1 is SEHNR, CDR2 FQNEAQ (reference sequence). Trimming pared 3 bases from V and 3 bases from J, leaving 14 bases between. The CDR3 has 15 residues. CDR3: CASSFRVPSDTEAFF. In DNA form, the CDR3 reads TGTGCCAGCAGCTTTAGGGTACCGAGCGACACTGAAGCTTTCTTT.

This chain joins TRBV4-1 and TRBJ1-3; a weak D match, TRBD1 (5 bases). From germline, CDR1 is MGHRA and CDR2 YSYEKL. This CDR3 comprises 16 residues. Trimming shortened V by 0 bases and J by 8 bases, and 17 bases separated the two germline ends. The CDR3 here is CASSQDHRDYKDTIYF. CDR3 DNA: TGCGCCAGCAGCCAAGATCACCGGGACTATAAGGACACCATATATTTT.

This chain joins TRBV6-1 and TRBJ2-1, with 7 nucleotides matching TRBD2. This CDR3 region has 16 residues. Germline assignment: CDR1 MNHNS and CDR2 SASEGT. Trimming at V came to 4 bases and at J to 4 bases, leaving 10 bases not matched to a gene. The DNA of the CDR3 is TGTGCCAGCAGTGGGGGAGGGATGTATCCGTACAATGAGCAGTTCTTC. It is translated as CASSGGGMYPYNEQFF.